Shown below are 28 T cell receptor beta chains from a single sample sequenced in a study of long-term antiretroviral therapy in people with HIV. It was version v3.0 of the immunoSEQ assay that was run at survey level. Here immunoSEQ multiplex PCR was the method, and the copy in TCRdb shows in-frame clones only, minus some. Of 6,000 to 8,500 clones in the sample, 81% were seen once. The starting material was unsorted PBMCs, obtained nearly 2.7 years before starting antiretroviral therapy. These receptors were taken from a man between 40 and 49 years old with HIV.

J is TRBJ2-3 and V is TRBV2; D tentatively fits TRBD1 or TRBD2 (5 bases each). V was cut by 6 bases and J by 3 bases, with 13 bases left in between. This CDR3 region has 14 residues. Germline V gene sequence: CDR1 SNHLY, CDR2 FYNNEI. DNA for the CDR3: TGTGCCAGCAGGAGGGGTAGTGAAACAGATACGCAGTATTTT. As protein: CASRRGSETDTQYF.

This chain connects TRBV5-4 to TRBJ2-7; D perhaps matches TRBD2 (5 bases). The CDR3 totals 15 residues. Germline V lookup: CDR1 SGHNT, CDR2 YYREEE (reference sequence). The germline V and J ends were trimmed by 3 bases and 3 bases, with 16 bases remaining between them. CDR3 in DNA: TGTGCCAGCAGCTGGGTCAGCGTCGGGGTCTACGAGCAGTACTTC. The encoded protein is CASSWVSVGVYEQYF.

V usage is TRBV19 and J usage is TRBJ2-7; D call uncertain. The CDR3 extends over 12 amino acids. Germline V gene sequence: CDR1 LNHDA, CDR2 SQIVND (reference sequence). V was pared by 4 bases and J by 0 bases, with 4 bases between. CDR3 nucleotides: TGTGCCAGTAGTACCCACTCCTACGAGCAGTACTTC. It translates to CASSTHSYEQYF.

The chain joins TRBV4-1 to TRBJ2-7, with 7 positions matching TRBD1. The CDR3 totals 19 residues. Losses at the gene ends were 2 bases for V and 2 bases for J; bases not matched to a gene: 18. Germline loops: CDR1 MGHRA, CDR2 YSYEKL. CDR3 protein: CASSQLRQGQPSFPYEQYF. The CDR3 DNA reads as TGCGCCAGCAGCCAACTTAGACAGGGACAGCCAAGTTTTCCCTACGAGCAGTACTTC.

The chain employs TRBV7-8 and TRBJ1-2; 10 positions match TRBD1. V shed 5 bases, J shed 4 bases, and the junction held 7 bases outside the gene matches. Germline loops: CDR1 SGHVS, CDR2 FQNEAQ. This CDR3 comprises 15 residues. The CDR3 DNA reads TGTGCCAGCAGCCCAGCGACAGGGGGCGTCTATGGCTACACCTTC. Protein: CASSPATGGVYGYTF.

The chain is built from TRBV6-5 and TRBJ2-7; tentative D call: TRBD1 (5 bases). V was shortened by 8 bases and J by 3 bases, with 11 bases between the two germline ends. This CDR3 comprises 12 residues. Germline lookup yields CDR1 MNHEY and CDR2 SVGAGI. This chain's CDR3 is CASRGANYEQYF. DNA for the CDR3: TGTGCCAGCCGTGGGGCCAACTACGAGCAGTACTTC.

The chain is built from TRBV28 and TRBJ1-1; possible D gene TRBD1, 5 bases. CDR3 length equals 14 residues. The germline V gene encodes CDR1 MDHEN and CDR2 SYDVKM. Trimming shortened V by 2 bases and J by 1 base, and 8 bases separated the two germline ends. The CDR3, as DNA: TGTGCCAGCAGTTTAGGGGGGACGAACACTGAAGCTTTCTTT. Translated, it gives CASSLGGTNTEAFF.

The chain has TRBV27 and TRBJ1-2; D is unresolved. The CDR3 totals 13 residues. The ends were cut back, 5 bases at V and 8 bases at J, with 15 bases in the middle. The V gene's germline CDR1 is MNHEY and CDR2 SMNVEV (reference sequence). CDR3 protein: CASSPTAVGGYTF. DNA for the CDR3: TGTGCCAGCAGTCCGACGGCGGTTGGCGGCTACACCTTC.

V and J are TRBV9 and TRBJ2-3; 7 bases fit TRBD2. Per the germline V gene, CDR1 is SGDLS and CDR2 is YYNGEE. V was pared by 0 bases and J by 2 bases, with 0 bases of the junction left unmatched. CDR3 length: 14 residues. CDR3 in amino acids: CASSVGDYTDTQYF. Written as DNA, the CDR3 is TGTGCCAGCAGCGTAGGGGACTACACAGATACGCAGTATTTT.

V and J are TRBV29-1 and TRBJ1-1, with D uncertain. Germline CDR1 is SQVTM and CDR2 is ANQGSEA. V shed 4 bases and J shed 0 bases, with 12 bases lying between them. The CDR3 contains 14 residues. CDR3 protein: CSVAPVTMNTEAFF. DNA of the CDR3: TGCAGCGTTGCCCCCGTCACCATGAACACTGAAGCTTTCTTT.

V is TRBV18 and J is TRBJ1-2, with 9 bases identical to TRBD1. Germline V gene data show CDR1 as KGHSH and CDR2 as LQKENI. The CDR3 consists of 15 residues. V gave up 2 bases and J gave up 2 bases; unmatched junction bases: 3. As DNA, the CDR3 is TGTGCCAGCTCACCAGTGACAGGGGGGAACTATGGCTACACCTTC. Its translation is CASSPVTGGNYGYTF.

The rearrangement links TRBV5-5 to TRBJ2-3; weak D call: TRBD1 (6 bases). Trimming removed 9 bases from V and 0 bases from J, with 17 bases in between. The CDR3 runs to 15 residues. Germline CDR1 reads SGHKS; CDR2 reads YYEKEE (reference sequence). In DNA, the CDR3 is TGTGCCACCGAACAGGGCTGGGCTAGCACAGATACGCAGTATTTT. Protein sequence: CATEQGWASTDTQYF.

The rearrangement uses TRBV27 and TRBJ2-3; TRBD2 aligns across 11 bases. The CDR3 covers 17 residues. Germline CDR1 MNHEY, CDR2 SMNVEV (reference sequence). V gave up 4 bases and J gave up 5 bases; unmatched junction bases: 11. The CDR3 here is CASSSFLAGGPIDTQYF. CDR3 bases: TGTGCCAGCAGTTCCTTCTTAGCGGGGGGGCCAATAGATACGCAGTATTTT.

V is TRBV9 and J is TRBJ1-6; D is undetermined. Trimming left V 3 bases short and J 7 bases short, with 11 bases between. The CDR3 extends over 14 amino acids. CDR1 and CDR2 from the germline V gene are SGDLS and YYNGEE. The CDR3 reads CASSATGSNSPLHF. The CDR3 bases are TGTGCCAGCAGCGCCACGGGCAGCAATTCACCCCTCCACTTT.

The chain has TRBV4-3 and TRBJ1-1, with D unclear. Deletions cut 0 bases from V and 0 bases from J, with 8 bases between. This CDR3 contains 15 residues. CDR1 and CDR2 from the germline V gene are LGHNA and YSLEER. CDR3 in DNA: TGCGCCAGCAGCCAAGAATGGAGGTTGAACACTGAAGCTTTCTTT. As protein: CASSQEWRLNTEAFF.

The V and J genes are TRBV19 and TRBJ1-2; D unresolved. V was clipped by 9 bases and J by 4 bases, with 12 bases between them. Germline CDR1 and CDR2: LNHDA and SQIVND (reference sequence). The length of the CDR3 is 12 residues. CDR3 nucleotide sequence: TGTGCCAGCCGGCAGGCCTCCTATGGCTACACCTTC. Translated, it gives CASRQASYGYTF.

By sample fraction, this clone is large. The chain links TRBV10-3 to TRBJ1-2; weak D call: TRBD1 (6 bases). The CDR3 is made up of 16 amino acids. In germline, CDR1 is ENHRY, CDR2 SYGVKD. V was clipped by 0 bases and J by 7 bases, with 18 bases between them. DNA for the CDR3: TGTGCCATCAGTGAGTCGACTCAGGCAGGGGAGAGTGGCTACACCTTC. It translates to CAISESTQAGESGYTF.

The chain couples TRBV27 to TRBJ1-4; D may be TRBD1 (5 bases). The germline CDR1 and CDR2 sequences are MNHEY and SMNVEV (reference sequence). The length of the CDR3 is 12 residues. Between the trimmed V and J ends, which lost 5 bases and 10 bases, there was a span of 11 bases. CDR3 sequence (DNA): TGTGCCAGCAGTGTGACAGCCGGAAAACTGTTTTTT. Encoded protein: CASSVTAGKLFF.

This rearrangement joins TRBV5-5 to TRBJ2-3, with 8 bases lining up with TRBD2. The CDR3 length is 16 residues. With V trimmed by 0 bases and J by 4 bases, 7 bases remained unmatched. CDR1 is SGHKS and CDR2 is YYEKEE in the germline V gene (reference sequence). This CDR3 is CASSLAPLTSADTQYF. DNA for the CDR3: TGTGCCAGCAGCTTGGCCCCCCTGACTAGCGCAGATACGCAGTATTTT.

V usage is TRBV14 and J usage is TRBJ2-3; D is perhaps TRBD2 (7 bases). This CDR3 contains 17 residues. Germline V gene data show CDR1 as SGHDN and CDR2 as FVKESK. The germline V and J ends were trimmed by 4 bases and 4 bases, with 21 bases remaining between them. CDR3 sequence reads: CASSPIPGGPTSDTQYF. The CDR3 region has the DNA TGTGCCAGCAGCCCCATACCCGGGGGGCCCACCTCAGATACGCAGTATTTT.

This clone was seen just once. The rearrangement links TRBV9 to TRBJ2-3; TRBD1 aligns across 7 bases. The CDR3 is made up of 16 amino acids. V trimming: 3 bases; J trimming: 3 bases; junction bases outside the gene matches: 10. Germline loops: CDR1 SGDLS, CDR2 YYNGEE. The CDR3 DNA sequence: TGTGCCAGCAGCGCCCGGGACAGCTCCCCGACAGATACGCAGTATTTT. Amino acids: CASSARDSSPTDTQYF.

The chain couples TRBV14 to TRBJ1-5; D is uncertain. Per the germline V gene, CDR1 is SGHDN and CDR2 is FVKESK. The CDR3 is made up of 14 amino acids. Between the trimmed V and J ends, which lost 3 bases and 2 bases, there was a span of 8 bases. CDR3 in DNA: TGTGCCAGCAGCCAGGTCGAGGGCAATCAGCCCCAGCATTTT. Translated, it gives CASSQVEGNQPQHF. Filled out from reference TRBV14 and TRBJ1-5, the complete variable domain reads EAGVTQFPSHSVIEKGQTVTLRCDPISGHDNLYWYRRVMGKEIKFLLHFVKESKQDESGMPNNRFLAERTGGTYSTLKVQPAELEDSGVYFCASSQVEGNQPQHFGDGTRLSIL.

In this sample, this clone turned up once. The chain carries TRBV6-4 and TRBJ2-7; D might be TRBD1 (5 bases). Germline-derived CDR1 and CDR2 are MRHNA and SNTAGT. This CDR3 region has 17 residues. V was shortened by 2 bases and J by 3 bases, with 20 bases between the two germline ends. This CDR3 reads CASSDTPRSGIYYEQYF. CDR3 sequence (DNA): TGTGCCAGCAGTGACACCCCTCGGTCAGGGATCTACTACGAGCAGTACTTC.

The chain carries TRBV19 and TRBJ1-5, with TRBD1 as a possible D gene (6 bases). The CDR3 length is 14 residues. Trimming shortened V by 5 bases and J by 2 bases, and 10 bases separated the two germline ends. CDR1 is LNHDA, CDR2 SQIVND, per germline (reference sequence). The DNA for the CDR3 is TGTGCCAGTAGTCAGACAGGAGGCAATCAGCCCCAGCATTTT. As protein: CASSQTGGNQPQHF.

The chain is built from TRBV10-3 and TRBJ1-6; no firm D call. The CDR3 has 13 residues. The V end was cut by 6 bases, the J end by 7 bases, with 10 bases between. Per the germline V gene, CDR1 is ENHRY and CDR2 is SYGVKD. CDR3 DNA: TGTGCCATCAGCGAATACGGGAATTCACCCCTCCACTTT. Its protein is CAISEYGNSPLHF.

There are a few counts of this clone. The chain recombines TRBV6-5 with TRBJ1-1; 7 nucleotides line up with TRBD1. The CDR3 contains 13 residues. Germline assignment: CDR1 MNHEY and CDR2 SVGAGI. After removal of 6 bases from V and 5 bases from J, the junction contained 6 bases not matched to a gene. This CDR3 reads CASRNTGETEAFF. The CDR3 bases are TGTGCCAGCAGGAACACAGGGGAGACTGAAGCTTTCTTT.

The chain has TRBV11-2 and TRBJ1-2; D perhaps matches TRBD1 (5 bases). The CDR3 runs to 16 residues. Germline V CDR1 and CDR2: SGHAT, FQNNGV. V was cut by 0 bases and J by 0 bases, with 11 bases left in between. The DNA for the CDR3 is TGTGCCAGCAGCTTAGAGGGGGGTTCATCTAACTATGGCTACACCTTC. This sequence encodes CASSLEGGSSNYGYTF.

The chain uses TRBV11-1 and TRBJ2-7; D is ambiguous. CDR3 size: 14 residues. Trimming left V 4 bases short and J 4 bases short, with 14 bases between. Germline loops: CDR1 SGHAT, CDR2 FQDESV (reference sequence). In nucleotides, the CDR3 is TGTGCCAGCAGCTACTGGGAAGCGCCGTACGAGCAGTACTTC. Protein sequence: CASSYWEAPYEQYF.